This record concerns one T cell receptor (beta chain) sequence. The antigen remains unidentified. V lost 4 bases and J 2 bases, leaving 15 bases between the germline ends. Germline CDR1 is LGHDT and CDR2 is YNNKEL (reference sequence). This CDR3 region has 17 residues. This entry is derived from a study of T cell responses to AZD1222 COVID-19 vaccine. Clones were read by immunoSEQ multiplex PCR, and TCRdb kept only the in-frame ones, dropping some. Of 120,000 to 150,000 clones listed, more than 75% were seen once; the top ten hold 4.1%. General observations from the study: The sample set comprised mostly white British donors with more females, and clonal diversity was possibly underestimated. Nearly half of spike-specific TCRs reportedly go after variant regions that carry no mutations.

The receptor's source is an adult in good health. This specimen was peripheral blood, taken on day 0 of MenACWY control vaccination. The chain links TRBV3-1 (or the pseudogene TRBV3-2) to TRBJ1-6, with D possibly matching TRBD1 (5 bases). The DNA of the CDR3 is TGTGCCAGCAGCCCTCCCATGGGGGGTCCCTATAATTCACCCCTCCACTTT. It yields the protein CASSPPMGGPYNSPLHF.